This is a list of T cell receptor beta chains from one sample in a study of human T cells and chemical hapten exposure. One entry per CDR3 protein, called by TCRdb with MiXCR from the RACE reads. The sample consists of 65,000 to 95,000 distinct CDR3 sequences, 7% to 9.5% of them appearing once. Sequenced: whole blood. Source of these receptors: a female donor in good health. Some clones in this sample may be carry-over from other donors' samples. Each CDR3 is given with its conserved first and last residue. The order of the fields is clone size, D gene, V gene, J gene, CDR3 protein, CDR3 DNA. The D gene is left open where the match is weak. The size field is filled for only some rows; it gives once, few, many or a size class.

few	.	TRBV6-6	TRBJ2-5	CASTRDLQETQYF	TGTGCCAGCACCAGGGACCTACAAGAGACCCAGTACTTC
.	TRBD1	TRBV2	TRBJ2-3	CASSEKDRGTDTQYF	TGTGCCAGCAGTGAAAAGGACAGGGGCACAGATACGCAGTATTTT
few	TRBD1	TRBV7-3	TRBJ1-6	CASSLGENGQGHSPLHF	TGTGCCAGCAGCTTAGGTGAAAACGGACAGGGGCATTCACCCCTCCACTTT
.	.	TRBV5-6	TRBJ1-2	CASSLGDPAEGYTF	TGTGCCAGCAGCTTGGGGGACCCGGCGGAAGGCTACACCTTC
many	.	TRBV6-6	TRBJ1-5	CASSYSGVQPQHF	TGTGCCAGCAGTTACAGCGGGGTTCAGCCCCAGCATTTT
many	.	TRBV6-6	TRBJ1-1	CASSYTQAGGFEAFF	TGTGCCAGCAGTTATACACAGGCTGGGGGGTTTGAAGCTTTCTTT
.	TRBD1	TRBV7-9	TRBJ1-1	CASSPSGGRGNTEAFF	TGTGCCAGCAGCCCATCAGGGGGCAGGGGGAACACTGAAGCTTTCTTT
.	.	TRBV6-1	TRBJ1-6	CASSLGYFINSPLHF	TGTGCCAGCAGTCTCGGGTACTTTATAAATTCACCCCTCCACTTT
few	.	TRBV16	TRBJ1-2	CASSHRVLDGYTF	TGTGCCAGCAGCCATCGGGTTCTTGATGGCTACACCTTC
few	.	TRBV24-1	TRBJ2-1	CAPKGALLWNEQFF	TGTGCCCCCAAAGGTGCTCTTTTGTGGAATGAGCAGTTCTTC
many	TRBD1	TRBV29-1	TRBJ1-1	CSASTGGLGTEAFF	TGCAGCGCCTCGACAGGGGGCTTGGGCACTGAAGCTTTCTTT
many	.	TRBV2	TRBJ1-4	CASREDSSNEKLFF	TGTGCCAGCAGAGAAGACAGTAGTAATGAAAAACTGTTTTTT
few	.	TRBV12-3/TRBV12-4	TRBJ1-6	CASSLKGAYNSPLHF	TGTGCCAGCAGTTTAAAGGGTGCCTATAATTCACCCCTCCACTTT
few	.	TRBV21-1	TRBJ2-2	CASSKERTTWELFF	TGTGCCAGCAGCAAAGAACGAACAACCTGGGAGCTGTTTTTT
few	.	TRBV10-3	TRBJ1-2	CAISESDSYYGYTF	TGTGCCATCAGTGAGTCCGACAGTTACTATGGCTACACCTTC
few	.	TRBV12-3/TRBV12-4	TRBJ1-6	CASSIGNNSPLHF	TGTGCCAGCAGTATCGGTAACAATTCACCCCTCCACTTT
many	.	TRBV7-2	TRBJ1-4	CASSATGRGEKLFF	TGTGCCAGCAGCGCAACAGGGCGCGGTGAAAAACTGTTTTTT
many	.	TRBV27	TRBJ2-3	CASSSGRGETDTQYF	TGTGCCAGCAGTAGTGGAAGGGGGGAAACAGATACGCAGTATTTT
.	.	TRBV3-1	TRBJ2-5	CASRSPYQETQYF	TGTGCCAGCAGAAGCCCGTACCAAGAGACCCAGTACTTC
few	TRBD1	TRBV27	TRBJ1-5	CASSSRTGYQPQHF	TGTGCCAGCAGTTCCCGGACAGGGTACCAGCCCCAGCATTTT
many	.	TRBV7-3	TRBJ1-1	CASSSLGLRTEAFF	TGTGCCAGCAGCTCCTTGGGGTTGCGGACTGAAGCTTTCTTT
few	TRBD2	TRBV7-6	TRBJ2-7	CASSPSVSGDDYEQYF	TGTGCCAGCAGCCCTTCGGTTAGCGGGGATGACTACGAGCAGTACTTC
many	TRBD2	TRBV19	TRBJ2-2	CASSMGTSGGANTGELFF	TGTGCCAGTAGTATGGGGACTAGCGGGGGGGCGAACACCGGGGAGCTGTTTTTT
many	.	TRBV4-2	TRBJ1-1	CASSLTGNTEAFF	TGTGCCAGCTCTCTTACGGGGAACACTGAAGCTTTCTTT
.	TRBD2	TRBV11-2	TRBJ2-7	CASSLGVSGDISYEQYF	TGTGCCAGCAGCTTAGGTGTTAGCGGGGACATATCCTACGAGCAGTACTTC
.	TRBD1	TRBV28	TRBJ2-3	CASRADRGLAGDTQYF	TGTGCCAGCAGGGCGGACAGGGGACTCGCGGGAGATACGCAGTATTTT
many	.	TRBV6-5	TRBJ1-1	CASSYSSQGTEAFF	TGTGCCAGCAGTTACTCGAGTCAGGGGACTGAAGCTTTCTTT
.	TRBD1	TRBV7-9	TRBJ2-7	CASSLERGRQGVPYEQYF	TGTGCCAGCAGCTTAGAGAGGGGGCGACAGGGGGTTCCCTACGAGCAGTACTTC
.	.	TRBV27	TRBJ2-1	CASSPGAWAYNEQFF	TGTGCCAGCAGTCCAGGGGCATGGGCCTACAATGAGCAGTTCTTC
few	.	TRBV5-1	TRBJ1-2	CASSEDSNYGYTF	TGCGCCAGCAGCGAGGACAGCAACTATGGCTACACCTTC
many	.	TRBV7-9	TRBJ1-1	CASSSGRGPAFF	TGTGCCAGCAGCTCAGGTCGCGGCCCAGCTTTCTTT
.	TRBD1	TRBV28	TRBJ1-4	CASSHSGQGEEKLFF	TGTGCCAGCAGCCACTCGGGACAGGGAGAGGAAAAACTGTTTTTT
few	TRBD2	TRBV27	TRBJ2-5	CASSGGGRQETQYF	TGTGCCAGCAGCGGGGGGGGCCGCCAAGAGACCCAGTACTTC
many	.	TRBV29-1	TRBJ2-3	CSVGEDTQYF	TGCAGCGTTGGGGAGGATACGCAGTATTTT
few	.	TRBV6-9	TRBJ2-6	CASRDGIRSLGANVLTF	TGTGCCAGCAGAGACGGAATACGTAGTCTGGGGGCCAACGTCCTGACTTTC
many	.	TRBV7-2	TRBJ1-4	CASSRIGEGEKLFF	TGTGCCAGCAGCCGAATAGGGGAAGGGGAAAAACTGTTTTTT
many	.	TRBV12-3/TRBV12-4	TRBJ2-7	CASSSPRYEQYF	TGTGCCAGCAGTTCCCCTAGGTACGAGCAGTACTTC